The clone carrying this TCR beta chain was observed a handful of times. Its antigen is as yet unknown. These data originate in a study of beta chain features in type 1 diabetes. Germline CDR1 MNHNS, CDR2 SASEGT. Trimming stripped 2 bases from V and 11 bases from J, with 18 bases between. The length of the CDR3 is 14 residues. Study-wide points: Among type 1 diabetes patients, VDJ junctions had fewer insertions and more deletions. It was possible that PCR favored shorter templates, equally so in patients and controls. People with Type 1 diabetes carried modestly yet significantly shorter TCRB CDR3s in all four CD4+ subsets. Still unanswered here is whether HLA type influences TCRB rearrangement.

Naive, central memory, regulatory and stem cell-like memory cells within the CD4+ compartment were sorted using CD45RO/CCR7/CD25/CD127/CD95/CD27. Expressed TCRB transcripts were sequenced after all isolated RNA was converted to cDNA. Repertoires were generated with immunoSEQ multiplex PCR, while TCRdb's copy carries only in-frame clones and drops some. The sample has 400,000 or so clones; around a tenth are singletons. The chain carries TRBV6-1 and TRBJ1-1; no clear D. The sequence derives from a man in his thirties or forties with type 1 diabetes. Sequencing was carried out using central memory CD4+ T cells from blood. CDR3 nucleotide sequence: TGTGCCAGCAGTGAACGGTTGGGAAGAAGTACGGCTTTCTTT. As protein: CASSERLGRSTAFF.